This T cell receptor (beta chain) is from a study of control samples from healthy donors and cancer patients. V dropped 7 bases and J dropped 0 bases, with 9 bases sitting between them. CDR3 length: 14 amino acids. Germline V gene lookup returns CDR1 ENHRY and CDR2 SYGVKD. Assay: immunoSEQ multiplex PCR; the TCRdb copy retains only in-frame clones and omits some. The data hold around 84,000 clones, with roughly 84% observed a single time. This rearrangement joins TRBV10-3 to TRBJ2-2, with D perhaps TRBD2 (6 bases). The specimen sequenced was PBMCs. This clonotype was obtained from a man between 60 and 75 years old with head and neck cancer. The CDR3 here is CAIKPGANTGELFF. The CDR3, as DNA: TGTGCCATCAAACCGGGGGCGAACACCGGGGAGCTGTTTTTT.